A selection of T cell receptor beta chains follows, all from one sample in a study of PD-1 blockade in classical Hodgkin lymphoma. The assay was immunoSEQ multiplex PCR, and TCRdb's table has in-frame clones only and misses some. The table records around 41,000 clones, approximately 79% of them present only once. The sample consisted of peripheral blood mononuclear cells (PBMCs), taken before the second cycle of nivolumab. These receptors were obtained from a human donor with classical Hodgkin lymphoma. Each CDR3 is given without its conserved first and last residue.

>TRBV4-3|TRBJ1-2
ASSQDNRDYT
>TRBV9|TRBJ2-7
ASSVGPEWAASSYEQY
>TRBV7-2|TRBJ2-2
ASSLGGTSGRARELF
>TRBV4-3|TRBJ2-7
ASSQEAGTYEQY
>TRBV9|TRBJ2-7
ASSAEKSGSYEQY
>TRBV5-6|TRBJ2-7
ASSLIQDSYEQY
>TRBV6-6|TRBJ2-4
ASSPLGSKNIQY
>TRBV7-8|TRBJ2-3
ASSPDGGGADTQY
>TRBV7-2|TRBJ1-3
ASSSTPGNTIY
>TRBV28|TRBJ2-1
ASSRTSGSFYNEQF
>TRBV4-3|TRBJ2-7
ASSQDGRDYEQY
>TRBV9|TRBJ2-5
ASSDYSQETQY
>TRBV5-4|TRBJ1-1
ASSSLRSGGTEAF
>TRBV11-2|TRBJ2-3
ASSPGEYTDTQY
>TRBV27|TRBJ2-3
ASSQKGDTQY
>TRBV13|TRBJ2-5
ASTLQREQETQY
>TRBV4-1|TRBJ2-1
ASSQVPASSYNEQF
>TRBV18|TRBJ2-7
ASSLGTASYEQY
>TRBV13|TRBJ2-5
ASSGTVIETQY
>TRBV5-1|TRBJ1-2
ASSLARRPQGDGYT
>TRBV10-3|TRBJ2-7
AISGQGEQY
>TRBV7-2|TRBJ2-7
ASSLAPLAGYEQY
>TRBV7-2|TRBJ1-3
ASSVNPSGAGNTIY
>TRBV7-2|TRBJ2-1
ASSLGRWSEQF
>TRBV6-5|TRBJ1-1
ASSPGGRVTEAF
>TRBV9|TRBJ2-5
ASSLGTSGRKLQETQY
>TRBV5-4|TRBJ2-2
ASSLGSPNTGELF
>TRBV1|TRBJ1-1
TSSQDVGGTACESF
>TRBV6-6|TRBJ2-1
ASTPGAFKQF
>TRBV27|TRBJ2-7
ASSRPGLAGGGDEQY
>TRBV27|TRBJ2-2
ALARGYEQFHTGELF
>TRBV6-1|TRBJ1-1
ASSPQGQSTEAF
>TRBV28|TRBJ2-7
ASSLLGQGAYEQY
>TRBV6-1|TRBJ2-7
ASSARGSSYEQY
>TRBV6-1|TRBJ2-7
ASSVGLSYEQY
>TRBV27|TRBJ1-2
ASSYGSYYGYT
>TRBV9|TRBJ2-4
ASSADGLAKNIQY
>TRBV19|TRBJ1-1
ASIVTGAGDTEAF
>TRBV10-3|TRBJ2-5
AISEKVLAGGKQETQY
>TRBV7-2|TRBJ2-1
ASSKTASSYNEQF
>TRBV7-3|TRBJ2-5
ASSLEGTQTQY
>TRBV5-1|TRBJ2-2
ASRPEAPGTGELF
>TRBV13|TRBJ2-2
ASSNTRLAVYTGELF
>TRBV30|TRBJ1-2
AWTRGRTLTTYGYT
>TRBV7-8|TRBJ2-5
ASSPTLPAQETQY
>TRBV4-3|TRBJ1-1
ASSQEFENTEAF
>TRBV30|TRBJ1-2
AWSFGAADGYT
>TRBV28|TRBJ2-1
ASKGLGFVYEQF
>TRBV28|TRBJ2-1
ASSSDYNEQF
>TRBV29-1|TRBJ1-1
SATTGGTEAF
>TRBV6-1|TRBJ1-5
ATTGLGQPQH
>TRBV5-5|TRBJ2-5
ASSLDTGVGQETQY
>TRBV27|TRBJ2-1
ASRRNVDEQF
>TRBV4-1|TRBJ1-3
ASSQVGGPNGFSGNTIY